This T cell receptor (beta chain) was sequenced for a study of T cell repertoires in cytomegalovirus infection. Study background: Public TCR beta signatures indicated both CMV infection and matching HLA type.

Deletions cut 0 bases from V and 8 bases from J, with 14 bases between. Germline loops: CDR1 MNHNS, CDR2 SASEGT. The length of the CDR3 is 15 residues. Broader study findings: Dominating the ex vivo response were TCR beta clonotypes that were CMV-specific and HLA-C-restricted. The cumulative frequency of public TCR beta families distinguished individuals who carried CMV together with the relevant HLA.

MiXCR was run by TCRdb on the reads, yielding one entry per CDR3 protein. This table has just under 550,000 distinct CDR3 sequences, more than 25% appearing once. In its sample, this clonotype was seen a few times. Its antigen is unidentified. The chain is built from TRBV6-1 and TRBJ2-1; D call uncertain. Source material: PBMCs. The clonotype comes from a human donor in good health (CMV status not recorded). Some clones in this sample may be carry-over from other donors' samples. This chain's CDR3 is CASSEALRSRHEQFF. The CDR3 DNA follows: TGTGCCAGCAGTGAAGCGCTTCGGAGCCGACATGAGCAGTTCTTC.